The following is a TCR beta chain sequence with its context. Its binding antigen is unknown. One base away there is no much larger clone; base qualities are not given. Participants in the prospective study were enrolled through a virtual design, were aged roughly 18 to 90 years, and lived in roughly 24 United States geographic areas. In the prospective study, participants were assigned to cohorts based on the clinical history participants reported in a screening survey and a study questionnaire. In the prospective study, mobile phlebotomists collected whole blood, serum and a nasopharyngeal or oropharyngeal swab from each participant. Over a roughly two-month period, participants in the prospective study had the option of providing additional blood draws and questionnaires. Prospective study blood samples were shipped either frozen or at room temperature before DNA extraction. The immunoSEQ Assay, a bias-controlled multiplex PCR, was used to amplify TCRbeta CDR3 regions from genomic DNA. Turning to the authors' computational methods: Within the assay, amplification of reference gene primers was used to estimate how many nucleated cells each sample contained. Sequence reads were collapsed and filtered to measure the absolute abundance of every unique TCRbeta CDR3 rearrangement. Productive Simpson clonality was computed per sample as the square root of Simpson's diversity index over productive rearrangements. TCRdb stores this immuneACCESS table with in-frame sequences only. Part of the clones is absent; in the studies checked, under half of the shortfall reflects unresolved V genes, and no reason is known for the rest. The V and J calls and clone size were taken over from that table, and D and trimming were inferred from the DNA. A total of some 220,000 clones appear in this sample, approximately 87% of them only once. 3.1% of the sample goes to the ten largest clones.

The data stem from a study of blood T cell repertoires in COVID-19 (dated by TCRdb to the early 2020s). Background for the entire study: Recovered participants in ImmuneRACE Cohort 3 were defined as having two consecutive negative NP/OP PCR tests, clearance from a healthcare professional, or resolution of symptoms. The collaborator samples originated in the United States, Italy and Spain and spanned the acute and convalescent phases of COVID-19. The prospective study material was composed of cDNA or gDNA derived from T cells, B-cell-depleted T cells, or PBMCs. Subjects who had been exposed to COVID-19, were actively infected with it, or had recovered from it provided the deeply sampled blood TCRbeta repertoires that made up the dataset. The repertoires were released in a freely available public database meant as a resource for research on the immune response to SARS-CoV-2. Samples were obtained from the ongoing ImmuneRACE study (first 160 participants) and from 1,200 or so subjects provided by 6 global collaborators. Sample metadata almost always included a de-identified subject ID, COVID-19 status, age in years and sex. Where HLA class I and class II types were available, the types were taken from metadata supplied by the sample provider, not from assay-based typing. Paper-wide results and their limitations: The amount of clinical and demographic metadata varied by source and participant and was provided uncurated.

Germline trimming amounts to 5 bases on V and 2 bases on J, with 5 as the count of junction bases outside the gene matches. In the germline V gene, CDR1 corresponds to SGHRS and CDR2 to YFSETQ. Including cysteine and phenylalanine, the CDR3 has 15 amino acids. Only the CDR3 portion is preserved as DNA: 45 bases, with reading frame beginning at the first base. This chain is built from TRBV5-1 and TRBJ2-1, and 9 junctional nucleotides match TRBD2. The clonotype comes from a woman in her forties or fifties in a cohort exposed to, infected with or recovered from COVID-19 (not recorded which). Sequencing input: PBMCs or T cells enriched from blood (not recorded which). CDR3 loop: CASRDSGGTYNEQFF. In nucleotide form, the sequence is TGCGCCAGCAGGGATAGCGGGGGAACCTACAATGAGCAGTTCTTC.